The 22 T cell receptor beta chains reported below all come from one sample, sequenced in a study of blood T cell repertoires in COVID-19. Sequencing was performed with immunoSEQ multiplex PCR; in TCRdb, only in-frame clones are kept and a portion is missing. The repertoire holds 120,000 to 150,000 clones, with 85% to 90% as singletons. Sequencing used peripheral blood. These receptor sequences come from a woman of 80 years or more with acute or convalescent COVID-19.

This rearrangement joins TRBV19 to TRBJ1-2; the D gene is possibly TRBD1 (5 bases). The CDR3 has 13 residues. The V end was cut by 4 bases, the J end by 7 bases, with 13 bases between. Per germline, CDR1 LNHDA and CDR2 SQIVND (reference sequence). This CDR3 reads CASSTGTPPGYTF. DNA of the CDR3: TGTGCCAGTAGTACCGGGACTCCTCCTGGCTACACCTTC.

This rearrangement joins TRBV19 to TRBJ1-1; 12 bases match TRBD1. CDR3 length: 17 residues. The V segment lost 3 bases and the J segment 1 base; nucleotides outside the gene matches: 6. In germline, CDR1 is LNHDA, CDR2 SQIVND (reference sequence). The CDR3 DNA sequence: TGTGCCAGTAGTATCCTACCGGGACAGGGGGCGAACACTGAAGCTTTCTTT. Protein: CASSILPGQGANTEAFF.

The chain couples TRBV6-1 to TRBJ2-1; 8 bases line up with TRBD2. The germline CDR1 and CDR2 sequences are MNHNS and SASEGT. This CDR3 spans 16 amino acids. V shed 4 bases and J 4 bases; nucleotides not matched to a gene: 9. The CDR3 protein is CASSAPGTRGYNEQFF. CDR3 sequence (DNA): TGTGCCAGCAGTGCTCCCGGGACTAGAGGGTACAATGAGCAGTTCTTC.

The chain employs TRBV19 and TRBJ1-5; 8 nucleotides match TRBD1. There are 12 residues in the CDR3. Germline-derived CDR1 and CDR2 are LNHDA and SQIVND (reference sequence). J was trimmed by 7 bases and V by 5 bases; bases with no gene match: 1. Here the CDR3 DNA reads TGTGCCAGTAGTGGACAGGGACAGCCCCAGCATTTT. As protein: CASSGQGQPQHF.

J is TRBJ1-2 and V is TRBV18; D is uncertain. The germline V gene encodes CDR1 KGHSH and CDR2 LQKENI. The CDR3 has 13 residues. V lost 3 bases, J lost 10 bases, and 15 bases lay in between. For the CDR3, the DNA is TGTGCCAGCTCACCTGAAGCGAAGGCTGTCTACACCTTC. It encodes CASSPEAKAVYTF.

The CDR3 here is CASSLARSGYGYTF. DNA of the CDR3: TGTGCCAGCAGCTTAGCCCGGTCAGGCTATGGCTACACCTTC. The chain employs TRBV7-9 and TRBJ1-2; D unclear. CDR3 length: 14 residues. Germline V gene data show CDR1 as SEHNR and CDR2 as FQNEAQ (reference sequence). Trimming left V 0 bases short and J 4 bases short, with 9 bases between.

This clone was counted many times. The rearrangement links TRBV2 to TRBJ2-7, with D possibly being TRBD1 (6 bases). Germline V gives CDR1 SNHLY, CDR2 FYNNEI. Trimming left V 7 bases short and J 6 bases short, with 13 bases between. This CDR3 is built from 12 residues. The CDR3 is CASNLLRGEQYF. The CDR3 nucleotides are TGTGCCAGCAACCTCCTCAGGGGCGAGCAGTACTTC.

As to this clone: Given a much more abundant clone one base away, this may be a read error. The chain carries TRBV9 and TRBJ2-2; D remains unclear. The CDR3 contains 13 residues. V lost 2 bases to trimming and J lost 0 bases, with 2 bases between them. CDR1 is SGDLS and CDR2 is YYNGEE in the germline V gene. CDR3 in amino acids: CASSVTNTGELFF. CDR3 DNA sequence: TGTGCCAGCAGCGTTACGAACACCGGGGAGCTGTTTTTT.

This clone came up once. The CDR3 protein is CASSPPRQLLGYTF. Here the CDR3 DNA reads TGTGCCAGCTCACCACCGAGACAACTTCTAGGCTACACCTTC. V gene TRBV18 combines with J gene TRBJ1-2; unclear D gene. V was pared by 0 bases and J by 8 bases, with 13 bases between. Germline V gene lookup returns CDR1 KGHSH and CDR2 LQKENI. CDR3 size: 14 residues.

This clone appeared once. The J gene is TRBJ1-1, the V gene TRBV4-1, with 8 bases fitting TRBD1. CDR1 is MGHRA and CDR2 is YSYEKL in the germline V gene. The CDR3 has 13 residues. Trimming removed 4 bases from V and 3 bases from J; junction bases left unmatched: 1. CDR3 in DNA: TGCGCCAGCAGCCCGGACAGGGACACTGAAGCTTTCTTT. This sequence encodes CASSPDRDTEAFF.

The chain is built from TRBV7-3 and TRBJ1-2; 11 nucleotides match TRBD1. CDR3 size: 18 residues. The junction had 9 bases not matched to a gene; V was cut back by 0 bases and J by 3 bases. Germline-derived CDR1 and CDR2 are SGHTA and FQGTGA. CDR3 sequence reads: CASSLTGGPGQGDYGYTF. The CDR3 DNA sequence: TGTGCCAGCAGCTTAACAGGCGGACCGGGACAGGGGGACTATGGCTACACCTTC.

This clone has only one observation. V usage is TRBV27 and J usage is TRBJ1-1; maybe TRBD1 (5 bases). The germline gives CDR1 MNHEY, CDR2 SMNVEV (reference sequence). Trimming cost V 2 bases and J 1 base, with 8 bases left between them. The CDR3 runs to 14 residues. The CDR3 loop reads CASSLRQTNTEAFF. For the CDR3, the DNA is TGTGCCAGCAGTTTAAGACAGACGAACACTGAAGCTTTCTTT.

The V and J genes are TRBV5-1 and TRBJ1-2, with 9 bases matching TRBD1. CDR1 and CDR2 (germline): SGHRS, YFSETQ. This CDR3 region has 16 residues. Unmatched junction bases numbered 13, after V lost 4 bases and J lost 6 bases. CDR3 sequence reads: CASSLGGGQGIHGYTF. CDR3 nucleotides: TGCGCCAGCAGCCTAGGCGGGGGACAGGGTATCCATGGCTACACCTTC.

A remark on this clone: Additional DNA sequences in this sample encode the identical CDR3. The chain carries TRBV6-6 and TRBJ2-7, with a tentative D call TRBD1 (6 bases). The length of the CDR3 is 13 residues. CDR1 is MNHNY, CDR2 SVGAGI, per germline (reference sequence). V was clipped by 6 bases and J by 0 bases, with 9 bases between them. CDR3 loop: CASSTDSSYEQYF. In DNA, the CDR3 is TGTGCCAGCAGCACGGACAGCTCCTACGAGCAGTACTTC.

The J gene is TRBJ1-2, the V gene TRBV5-1, with TRBD1 matching over 10 bases. Germline trimming cut 4 bases from V and 12 bases from J; bases unmatched to any gene: 15. The germline gives CDR1 SGHRS, CDR2 YFSETQ. This CDR3 spans 15 amino acids. This CDR3 reads CASSLASGTGVENTF. The CDR3 DNA follows: TGCGCCAGCAGCCTTGCCTCCGGGACAGGGGTTGAAAACACCTTC. Using reference TRBV5-1 and TRBJ1-2 for the parts outside the CDR3, the full variable domain is KAGVTQTPRYLIKTRGQQVTLSCSPISGHRSVSWYQQTPGQGLQFLFEYFSETQRNKGNFPGRFSGRQFSNSRSEMNVSTLELGDSALYLCASSLASGTGVENTFGSGTRLTVV.

J is TRBJ1-1 and V is TRBV7-3, with D possibly TRBD1 on 6 matching bases. The V end was cut by 5 bases, the J end by 4 bases, with 11 bases between. The CDR3 is 13 amino acids. Germline values: CDR1 SGHTA, CDR2 FQGTGA. CDR3 sequence (DNA): TGTGCCAGCAGCGAACAGGGAGTCACTGAAGCTTTCTTT. Translating gives CASSEQGVTEAFF.

Here the CDR3 reads CASTLGLAGETQYF. CDR3 nucleotides: TGTGCCAGCACCTTAGGACTAGCGGGGGAGACCCAGTACTTC. V usage is TRBV2 and J usage is TRBJ2-5; 12 positions match TRBD2. Germline V gives CDR1 SNHLY, CDR2 FYNNEI. The CDR3 covers 14 residues. J lost 5 bases, V lost 7 bases, and 5 bases had no gene match.

The CDR3 is CASSYDGHLNTEAFF. DNA for the CDR3: TGTGCCAGCAGTTACGACGGACACTTGAACACTGAAGCTTTCTTT. The rearrangement uses TRBV6-5 and TRBJ1-1; tentative D call: TRBD1 (5 bases). Per germline, CDR1 MNHEY and CDR2 SVGAGI. The CDR3 loop spans 15 amino acids. V was pared by 2 bases and J by 0 bases, with 10 bases between.

CDR3 region: CASSLNGDTIYF. In DNA form, the CDR3 reads TGCGCCAGCAGCTTGAACGGGGACACCATATATTTT. J is TRBJ1-3 and V is TRBV5-1; D not certain. Germline lookup yields CDR1 SGHRS and CDR2 YFSETQ. The CDR3 is made up of 12 amino acids. Between the trimmed V and J ends, which lost 1 base and 8 bases, there was a span of 7 bases.

In this sample, this clone turned up a few times. J is TRBJ1-3 and V is TRBV9; 7 nucleotides line up with TRBD1. J gave up 2 bases and V 4 bases, and 6 bases lay outside the gene matches. This CDR3 is built from 15 residues. Germline V gives CDR1 SGDLS, CDR2 YYNGEE. The CDR3 DNA reads as TGTGCCAGCAGCTTTCAGACAGGGACTGGAAACACCATATATTTT. This codes for CASSFQTGTGNTIYF. The complete variable domain, with remaining parts taken from reference TRBV9 and TRBJ1-3, reads DSGVTQTPKHLITATGQRVTLRCSPRSGDLSVYWYQQSLDQGLQFLIQYYNGEERAKGNILERFSAQQFPDLHSELNLSSLELGDSALYFCASSFQTGTGNTIYFGEGSWLTVV.

The V call is TRBV9, the J call TRBJ1-2, with 7 positions matching TRBD1. This CDR3 is built from 12 residues. V was clipped by 7 bases and J by 4 bases; unmatched bases: 4. The germline V gene encodes CDR1 SGDLS and CDR2 YYNGEE. CDR3: CASARDSYGYTF. The CDR3 nucleotides read TGTGCCAGCGCCAGGGACAGCTATGGCTACACCTTC.

This chain joins TRBV29-1 and TRBJ1-1; D perhaps matches TRBD1 (6 bases). This CDR3 contains 12 residues. Germline-derived CDR1 and CDR2 are SQVTM and ANQGSEA. V was trimmed by 2 bases and J by 5 bases, leaving 9 bases between them. CDR3 residues: CSVEQGHTEAFF. The CDR3 region has the DNA TGCAGCGTTGAACAGGGGCATACTGAAGCTTTCTTT.